The next 7 T cell receptor beta chains were all read from a single sample in a study of T cell repertoires in cytomegalovirus infection (dated by TCRdb to the late 2010s). For these receptors, no antigen is known. Reads for this sample came from an Illumina HiSeq 1500. In-frame beta chains were kept once TCRdb had trimmed the public reads at Q25 with fastp and called clones with MiXCR. Rows matching on CDR3 protein sequence are summarized as one entry with the most common DNA and genes. The sample data list roughly 280,000 distinct CDR3 sequences, and less than 25% of these were observed just once. 15% to 20% of the sample is held by the ten biggest clonotypes. This specimen's treatment or condition label, interpreted: in vitro stimulation with specific CMV peptide epitopes to enrich CMV-specific T cells. Sequencing was performed on cultured PBMCs, taken from culture after CMV antigen stimulation. Receptor source: a human donor in good health (CMV status not recorded). Some clones in this sample may be carry-over from other donors' samples.

There are a few counts of this clonotype. The chain couples TRBV18 to TRBJ1-2, with 10 positions matching TRBD1. J gave up 1 base and V 0 bases, and 5 bases lay outside the gene matches. The CDR3 has 17 amino acids. Per the germline V gene, CDR1 is KGHSH and CDR2 is LQKENI. The CDR3 sequence: CASSPPGQGVLNYGYTF. The CDR3, as DNA: TGTGCCAGCTCACCACCAGGACAGGGGGTCCTTAACTATGGCTACACCTTC.

This clonotype has just a few counts. The chain is built from TRBV7-9 and TRBJ2-1, with 8 bases identical to TRBD2. Germline CDR1 is SEHNR and CDR2 is FQNEAQ (reference sequence). Trimming took 5 bases from V and 4 from J; bases not matched to a gene: 7. This CDR3 has 15 amino acids. The CDR3 is CASSPRGTSYNEQFF. CDR3 nucleotide sequence: TGTGCCAGCAGCCCCCGGGGGACTAGTTACAATGAGCAGTTCTTC.

V and J are TRBV5-6 and TRBJ2-3, with D perhaps TRBD2 (5 bases). This CDR3 comprises 15 residues. V was cut by 0 bases and J by 1 base, with 9 bases left in between. CDR1 is SGHDT and CDR2 is YYEEEE in the germline V gene. In nucleotides, the CDR3 is TGTGCCAGCAGCTTGGTGGACTTTGGCACAGATACGCAGTATTTT. This translates into CASSLVDFGTDTQYF. The full variable domain, its missing parts supplied by reference TRBV5-6 and TRBJ2-3, is DAGVTQSPTHLIKTRGQQVTLRCSPKSGHDTVSWYQQALGQGPQFIFQYYEEEERQRGNFPDRFSGHQFPNYSSELNVNALLLGDSALYLCASSLVDFGTDTQYFGPGTRLTVL.

At least ten counts were recorded for this clonotype. The rearrangement uses TRBV7-9 and TRBJ2-2; D gene uncertain. Trimming cost V 6 bases and J 5 bases, with 13 bases left between them. Germline loops: CDR1 SEHNR, CDR2 FQNEAQ (reference sequence). The CDR3 extends over 14 amino acids. CDR3 region: CASRATIYTGELFF. CDR3 DNA sequence: TGTGCCAGCAGGGCAACGATTTATACCGGGGAGCTGTTTTTT.

This clonotype turned up a few times. V and J are TRBV15 and TRBJ2-5; 10 bases are a match to TRBD2. Germline V gives CDR1 LNHNV, CDR2 YYDKDF (reference sequence). Unmatched junction bases numbered 7, after V lost 0 bases and J lost 3 bases. The CDR3 length is 17 residues. The CDR3 sequence: CATSREYSGLAEETQYF. CDR3 DNA: TGTGCCACCAGCAGAGAATACAGCGGACTAGCGGAAGAGACCCAGTACTTC.

This clonotype has only a few counts. This chain joins TRBV28 and TRBJ1-5; no reliable D call. Germline V lookup: CDR1 MDHEN, CDR2 SYDVKM. The ends were cut back, 4 bases at V and 1 base at J, with 20 bases in the middle. The CDR3 extends over 18 amino acids. This CDR3 reads CASSSPVGIPLSNQPQHF. The CDR3 DNA sequence: TGTGCCAGCAGTTCTCCCGTGGGAATCCCCCTAAGCAATCAGCCCCAGCATTTT.

The chain carries TRBV12-3 or TRBV12-4 and TRBJ2-3, with 9 nucleotides matching TRBD2. The CDR3 length is 14 residues. V lost 7 bases, J lost 1 base, and 3 bases stayed unmatched. This CDR3 is CASTLAGRTDTQYF. The CDR3 bases are TGTGCCAGCACCCTAGCGGGGCGCACAGATACGCAGTATTTT.